These T cell receptor beta chains were read from a single sample in a study of CD8+ T cells in alopecia areata. The table came from immunoSEQ multiplex PCR; TCRdb's copy has only in-frame clones and leaves some out. Of approximately 180,000 clones in the sample, roughly 60% were seen once. The sample was CD4+ T cells sorted from blood, taken at week 0. These receptors all stem from a human donor with alopecia areata. CDR3s include the opening cysteine and the closing phenylalanine or tryptophan. The D gene is left open where the match is weak. Not every row has a clone size; where given, it reads once, few, many or a size class.

>.|.|TRBJ1-3|TRBV4-3
CASSQTSTGNTIYF
TGCGCCAGCAGCCAAACCTCTACTGGAAACACCATATATTTT
>.|TRBD1|TRBJ1-2|TRBV5-1
CASSTGTGLYGYTF
TGCGCCAGCAGTACCGGGACAGGGCTATATGGCTACACCTTC
>.|.|TRBJ1-2|TRBV23-1
CASSQSWFRADDYGYTF
TGCGCCAGCAGTCAATCGTGGTTTCGCGCAGATGACTATGGCTACACCTTC
>.|.|TRBJ2-3|TRBV29-1
CSVDSGSLNTQYF
TGCAGCGTTGATTCTGGCTCTCTGAATACGCAGTATTTT
>once|.|TRBJ2-7|TRBV5-4
CASSLQGYEQYF
TGTGCCAGCAGCCTTCAGGGGTACGAGCAGTACTTC
>.|.|TRBJ1-4|TRBV25-1
CASSERGTNEKLFF
TGTGCCAGCAGTGAAAGGGGAACTAATGAAAAACTGTTTTTT
>.|.|TRBJ2-2|TRBV7-9
CASSFEGPGELFF
TGTGCCAGCAGCTTTGAGGGTCCCGGGGAGCTGTTTTTT
>once|.|TRBJ2-5|TRBV30
CAWGTEIKETQYF
TGTGCCTGGGGGACCGAAATTAAAGAGACCCAGTACTTC
>.|.|TRBJ2-7|TRBV2
CASSDSPYEQYF
TGTGCCAGCAGTGACAGTCCCTACGAGCAGTACTTC
>once|TRBD1|TRBJ2-7|TRBV5-1
CASSLAAGGPYEQYF
TGCGCCAGCAGCTTGGCGGCAGGGGGACCCTACGAGCAGTACTTC
>.|.|TRBJ1-2|TRBV6-1
CASSGSASFSPDGYTF
TGTGCCAGCAGTGGCTCGGCCAGCTTCTCTCCAGATGGCTACACCTTC
>.|TRBD1|TRBJ2-3|TRBV6-1
CASTADRWGDTQYF
TGTGCCAGCACCGCGGACAGGTGGGGAGATACGCAGTATTTT
>.|.|TRBJ2-5|TRBV6-6
CASRRGSQETQYF
TGTGCCAGCAGGAGAGGCAGCCAAGAGACCCAGTACTTC
>.|.|TRBJ1-2|TRBV4-1
CASSQSVEGYGYTF
TGCGCCAGCAGCCAGTCCGTAGAGGGCTATGGCTACACCTTC
>.|.|TRBJ2-3|TRBV2
CASSEAYGRLSTDTQYF
TGTGCCAGCAGTGAAGCCTATGGACGTCTAAGCACAGATACGCAGTATTTT
>.|TRBD1|TRBJ2-1|TRBV5-6
CASSKTGRNEQFF
TGTGCCAGCAGCAAGACAGGGCGCAATGAGCAGTTCTTC
>.|.|TRBJ2-3|TRBV9
CASSVGGTSRTDTQYF
TGTGCCAGCAGCGTAGGCGGAACCTCCCGCACGGATACGCAGTATTTT
>.|TRBD1|TRBJ2-2|TRBV2
CASRLADRGTAGELFF
TGTGCCAGCCGTTTGGCGGACAGGGGGACCGCCGGGGAGCTGTTTTTT
>.|.|TRBJ1-4|TRBV29-1
CSGARRGSEKLFF
TGCAGCGGGGCCCGTAGGGGCAGTGAAAAACTGTTTTTT
>many|.|TRBJ2-1|TRBV2
CASSEVEGGRRSYNEQFF
TGTGCCAGCAGTGAAGTAGAAGGTGGCAGGAGATCCTACAATGAGCAGTTCTTC
>.|TRBD1|TRBJ1-5|TRBV2
CASSGGTGNQPQHF
TGTGCCAGCTCAGGGGGCACGGGGAATCAGCCCCAGCATTTT
>.|.|TRBJ2-3|TRBV28
CASTRGGPQIGNTQYF
TGTGCCAGCACCAGGGGAGGCCCCCAGATTGGGAATACGCAGTATTTT
>.|TRBD1|TRBJ2-3|TRBV6-5
CASRVGTGYTDTQYF
TGTGCCAGCAGAGTCGGGACAGGGTACACAGATACGCAGTATTTT
>.|.|TRBJ1-1|TRBV6-5
CASSRGPTEAFF
TGTGCCAGCAGCAGGGGACCCACTGAAGCTTTCTTT